The rows below give T cell receptor beta chains drawn from one sample of a study of blood T cell repertoires in COVID-19. The assay was immunoSEQ multiplex PCR, and TCRdb's table has in-frame clones only and misses some. The sample carries about 98,000 clones, under 85% recorded once. Source material: peripheral blood. The origin of the receptors is a man between 65 and 80 years old with acute or convalescent COVID-19. Each CDR3 is given with its conserved first and last residue. D genes are given only for firm matches. Clone size is given for some rows only: seen once, a few or many times, or a class if the clone is expanded.

NA,TRBJ1-1,TRBV3-1/TRBV3-2,NA,TGTGCCAGCAGCCAAGATTTCATGGGGGGTGAAGCTTTCTTT,CASSQDFMGGEAFF
NA,TRBJ1-5,TRBV19,TRBD1,TGTGCCAGTAGTATGGACAGGGGGGATCAGCCCCAGCATTTT,CASSMDRGDQPQHF
NA,TRBJ1-4,TRBV11-2,TRBD1,TGTGCCAGCAGCTTCAGACAGGGGATAGGCGAAAAACTGTTTTTT,CASSFRQGIGEKLFF
once,TRBJ2-1,TRBV6-6,TRBD1,TGTGCCAGCAGCAGGGACAGGGGGGATGGTGAGCAGTTCTTC,CASSRDRGDGEQFF
NA,TRBJ2-5,TRBV7-7,TRBD1,TGTGCTAGCAGCTACGGACGACAGGGGTGGGAGACCCAGTACTTC,CASSYGRQGWETQYF
NA,TRBJ1-2,TRBV19,NA,TGTGCCAGTAGTATAGACGGGCAGGGAGGCTACACCTTC,CASSIDGQGGYTF
NA,TRBJ2-7,TRBV5-5,NA,TGTGCCAGCAGCTTGTCGTCCTACGAGCAGTACTTC,CASSLSSYEQYF
NA,TRBJ1-2,TRBV3-1/TRBV3-2,NA,TGTGCCAGCAGCCAAGTAATAATGGCAGGGAACGGCTACACCTTC,CASSQVIMAGNGYTF
NA,TRBJ1-2,TRBV5-6,NA,TGTGCCAGCAGCTTGAGACAGGCTTCCTATGGCTACACCTTC,CASSLRQASYGYTF
once,TRBJ2-6,TRBV27,TRBD2,TGTGCCAGCAGTCGGGTCGGGAGGGCTGGGGCCAACGTCCTGACTTTC,CASSRVGRAGANVLTF
NA,TRBJ1-5,TRBV6-5,TRBD1,TGTGCCAGCACAACAGGACAGGGTGGGAATCAGCCCCAGCATTTT,CASTTGQGGNQPQHF
NA,TRBJ1-4,TRBV5-8,NA,TGTGCCAGCAGCTGGGAGGGTGAAAAACTGTTTTTT,CASSWEGEKLFF
NA,TRBJ2-7,TRBV23-1,TRBD2,TGCGCCAGCAGTCGCCCTGGTAGCGGGACCCCCTACGAGCAGTACTTC,CASSRPGSGTPYEQYF
NA,TRBJ1-4,TRBV5-1,TRBD1,TGCGCCAGTCATTCCCCGGGACAGGCTAATGAAAAACTGTTTTTT,CASHSPGQANEKLFF
NA,TRBJ2-2,TRBV19,TRBD2,TGTGCCAGTAGTATTCGGCGGGAGTTGGGGACCGGGGAGCTGTTTTTT,CASSIRRELGTGELFF
NA,TRBJ2-1,TRBV2,TRBD2,TGTGCCAGCAGTGACATCGGACTAGCGGGACGCGATGAGCAGTTCTTC,CASSDIGLAGRDEQFF
NA,TRBJ2-3,TRBV29-1,NA,TGCAGCGCCCTTGGAGGTACGCAGTATTTT,CSALGGTQYF
NA,TRBJ2-2,TRBV2,NA,TGTGCCAGCAGTCAGGCCCCGCTCACCGGGGAGCTGTTTTTT,CASSQAPLTGELFF
NA,TRBJ1-6,TRBV2,NA,TGTGCCAGCAGGCAGGGGTCCTATAATTCACCCCTCCACTTT,CASRQGSYNSPLHF
NA,TRBJ1-2,TRBV27,NA,TGTGCCAGCAGTCCGGCGGGGGGGGGCTTATATGGCTACACCTTC,CASSPAGGGLYGYTF
NA,TRBJ2-3,TRBV6-4,TRBD2,TGTGCCAGCATTGAACGGCTAGCGGGGGGCACAGATACGCAGTATTTT,CASIERLAGGTDTQYF
NA,TRBJ2-2,TRBV6-5,TRBD2,TGTGCCAGCAGTTCCCCGGGACTAGTCGGCACCGGGGAGCTGTTTTTT,CASSSPGLVGTGELFF
NA,TRBJ1-2,TRBV6-1,NA,TGTGCCAGCAGTGAAGCTTTATCGGGAAGAGCTAACTATGGCTACACCTTC,CASSEALSGRANYGYTF
NA,TRBJ2-5,TRBV30,NA,TGTGCCTGGAGTCGGAGGGCCCAAGAGACCCAGTACTTC,CAWSRRAQETQYF
NA,TRBJ2-5,TRBV19,NA,TGTGCCAGTAGCTTCCAGGGATACCAAGAGACCCAGTACTTC,CASSFQGYQETQYF
NA,TRBJ2-7,TRBV2,NA,TGTGCCAGCAGTGAAGTCAGCTCCTACGAGCAGTACTTC,CASSEVSSYEQYF
NA,TRBJ1-5,TRBV6-5,TRBD1,TGTGCCAGCGCGAGGACAGGGGGCAATCAGCCCCAGCATTTT,CASARTGGNQPQHF
NA,TRBJ2-5,TRBV9,TRBD2,TGTGCCAGCAGCGTAGAACCGGGGGGGCAAGAGACCCAGTACTTC,CASSVEPGGQETQYF
few,TRBJ2-1,TRBV24-1,TRBD2,TGTGCCACCAGATCGCGGGAGCACCACAATGAGCAGTTCTTC,CATRSREHHNEQFF
few,TRBJ1-4,TRBV4-2,TRBD1,TGTGCCAGCAGCCGCGGACAGGGGTCTGAAAAACTGTTTTTT,CASSRGQGSEKLFF
many,TRBJ1-6,TRBV19,NA,TGTGCCAGTAGTACGGCGGGCAATTCACCCCTCCACTTT,CASSTAGNSPLHF
NA,TRBJ1-1,TRBV28,TRBD1,TGTGCCAGCAACAGGGGGCGAGTGAACACTGAAGCTTTCTTT,CASNRGRVNTEAFF
NA,TRBJ2-6,TRBV5-4,TRBD1,TGTGCCAGCAGCTTTCGACAGGGGGCTGGCTCTGGGGCCAACGTCCTGACTTTC,CASSFRQGAGSGANVLTF
NA,TRBJ1-2,TRBV28,TRBD1,TGTGCCAGCAGTCCTGGACGACAGGGAAACTATGGCTACACCTTC,CASSPGRQGNYGYTF
NA,TRBJ1-1,TRBV7-2,NA,TGTGCCAGCAGCTTAGAGAGGGATACTGAAGCTTTCTTT,CASSLERDTEAFF
NA,TRBJ1-2,TRBV28,TRBD1,TGTGCCTCGTTCGGGACCAGGGGGGTAGGCGGCTACACCTTC,CASFGTRGVGGYTF